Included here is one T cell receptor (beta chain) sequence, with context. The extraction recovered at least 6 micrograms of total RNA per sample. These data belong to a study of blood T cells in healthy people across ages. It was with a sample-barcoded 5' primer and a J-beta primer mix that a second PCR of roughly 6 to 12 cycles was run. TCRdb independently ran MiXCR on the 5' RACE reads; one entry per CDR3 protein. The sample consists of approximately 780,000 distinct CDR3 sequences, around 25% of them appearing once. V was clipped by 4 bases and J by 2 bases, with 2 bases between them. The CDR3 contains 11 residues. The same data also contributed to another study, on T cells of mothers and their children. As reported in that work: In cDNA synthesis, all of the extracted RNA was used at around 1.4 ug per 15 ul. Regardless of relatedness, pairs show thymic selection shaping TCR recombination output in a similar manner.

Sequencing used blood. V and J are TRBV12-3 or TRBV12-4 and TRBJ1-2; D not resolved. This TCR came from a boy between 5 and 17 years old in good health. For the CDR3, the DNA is TGTGCCAGCAGTTGGAACTATGGCTACACCTTC. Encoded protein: CASSWNYGYTF.